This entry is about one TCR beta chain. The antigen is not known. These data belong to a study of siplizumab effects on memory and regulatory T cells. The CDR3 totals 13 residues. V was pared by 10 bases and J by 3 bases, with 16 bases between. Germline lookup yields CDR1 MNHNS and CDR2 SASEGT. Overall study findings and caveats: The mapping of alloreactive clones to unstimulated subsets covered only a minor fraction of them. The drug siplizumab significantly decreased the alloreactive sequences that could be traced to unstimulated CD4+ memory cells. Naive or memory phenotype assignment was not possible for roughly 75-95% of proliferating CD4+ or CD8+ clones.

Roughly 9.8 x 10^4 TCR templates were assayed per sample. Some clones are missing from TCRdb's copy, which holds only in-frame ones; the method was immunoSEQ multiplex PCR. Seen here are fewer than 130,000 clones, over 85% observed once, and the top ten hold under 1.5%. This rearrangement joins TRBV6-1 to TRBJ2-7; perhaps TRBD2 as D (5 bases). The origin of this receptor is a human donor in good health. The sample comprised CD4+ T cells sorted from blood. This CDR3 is CAIEEDGFYEQYF. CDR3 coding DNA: TGTGCCATCGAGGAGGACGGATTCTACGAGCAGTACTTC.